These 4 T cell receptor beta chains share one sample of origin, sequenced in a study of T cells in Graves' hyperthyroidism and ophthalmopathy. RNA transcripts gave rise to amplified TCR beta CDR3 regions. Carried out on the TCR CDR3, a first-round RT-PCR used the HTBI primer set. TCRdb used MiXCR to reprocess the multiplex PCR reads, holding one entry per CDR3 protein. Of under 300,000 distinct CDR3 sequences listed, roughly 13% are singletons. The sample taken for sequencing was blood. The receptors were sampled from a woman aged 40 to 50 with Graves' hyperthyroidism.

This clonotype was seen many times. This rearrangement joins TRBV29-1 to TRBJ2-1; D is unclear. CDR1 is SQVTM and CDR2 is ANQGSEA in the germline V gene. The CDR3 sequence is 14 residues long. V was trimmed by 4 bases and J by 4 bases, leaving 14 bases between them. This chain's CDR3 is CSVVEQINYNEQFF. CDR3 coding DNA: TGCAGCGTTGTTGAACAGATAAATTACAATGAGCAGTTCTTC.

This clonotype showed up just a few times. Germline is not matched at one junction end, which may reflect a read error. The chain links TRBV20-1 to TRBJ1-1, with a tentative D call TRBD1 (6 bases). The CDR3 sequence is 14 residues long. Germline-derived CDR1 and CDR2 are DFQATT and SNEGSKA (reference sequence). The CDR3 coding sequence is TGCAGTGCTGGGGGGGGGCAGGTGCGAACTGAAGCTTCCTTT. Residues: CSAGGGQVRTEASF.

There are a few counts of this clonotype. This sequence joins TRBV6-2 or TRBV6-3 and TRBJ2-7; 11 nucleotides match TRBD1. This CDR3 is 14 amino acids long. Germline V gene lookup returns CDR1 MNHEY and CDR2 SVGEGT. With 6 bases clipped from V and 5 bases from J, the junction kept 6 bases outside the gene matches. The CDR3: CASRPGQGGNEQYF. The CDR3 nucleotides read TGTGCCAGCAGACCGGGACAGGGGGGGAACGAGCAGTACTTC.

This clonotype was counted between two and nine times. The rearrangement joins TRBV5-1 to TRBJ2-3; 9 bases line up with TRBD1. The germline V gene has CDR1 SGHRS and CDR2 YFSETQ. This CDR3 has 16 amino acids. Trimming at V came to 4 bases and at J to 4 bases, leaving 10 bases not matched to a gene. This CDR3 reads CASSRTTGGKSDTQYF. CDR3 sequence (DNA): TGCGCCAGCAGCAGGACGACAGGGGGAAAATCAGATACGCAGTATTTT.